These 10 T cell receptor beta chains came from one sample sequenced in a study of T cells in localized non-small cell lung cancer. The assay was immunoSEQ multiplex PCR, and TCRdb's table has in-frame clones only and misses some. This sample has about 24,000 clones, with approximately 89% found just once. Material: peripheral blood mononuclear cells, obtained before any cancer treatment. These receptor sequences come from a woman aged 35 to 69 with stage III lung adenocarcinoma.

The rearrangement links TRBV7-3 to TRBJ2-3, with a possible D match to TRBD2 (6 bases). This CDR3 comprises 13 residues. CDR1 is SGHTA, CDR2 FQGTGA, per germline. Trimming pared 6 bases from V and 0 bases from J, leaving 7 bases between. CDR3 region: CASSGTSTDTQYF. The CDR3 DNA reads as TGTGCCAGCAGTGGGACTAGCACAGATACGCAGTATTTT.

The chain links TRBV15 to TRBJ2-3; no reliable D call. CDR3 length equals 13 residues. CDR1 and CDR2 from the germline V gene are LNHNV and YYDKDF (reference sequence). V dropped 0 bases and J dropped 10 bases, with 11 bases sitting between them. CDR3 residues: CATSRDLGNPQYF. The CDR3, as DNA: TGTGCCACCAGCAGAGATCTGGGGAATCCGCAGTATTTT.

This chain uses TRBV7-8 with TRBJ1-5; 7 bases match TRBD1. The CDR3 consists of 15 residues. V trimming: 5 bases; J trimming: 7 bases; junction bases outside the gene matches: 11. The germline CDR1 and CDR2 sequences are SGHVS and FQNEAQ. For the CDR3, the DNA is TGTGCCAGCAGCGTACAGGGGACCGAGAGGCAGCCCCAGCATTTT. Amino acids: CASSVQGTERQPQHF.

As regards this clone: At one of its ends the junction is not consistent with the germline gene, which may arise from a read error. The chain carries TRBV27 and TRBJ1-6, with D tentatively TRBD1 (6 bases). This CDR3 contains 16 residues. The germline CDR1 and CDR2 sequences are MNHEY and SMNVEV (reference sequence). As DNA, the CDR3 is TGTACCAGCAGGGTAACAGGGAGCTCCTATAATTCACCCCTCCACTTT. Residues: CTSRVTGSSYNSPLHF.

The chain is built from TRBV27 and TRBJ2-1, with 8 bases fitting TRBD2. CDR3 length: 17 amino acids. Germline V CDR1 and CDR2: MNHEY, SMNVEV (reference sequence). J was trimmed by 2 bases and V by 6 bases; bases with no gene match: 12. The CDR3 DNA follows: TGTGCCAGCAGCACAAGCCCGCTAGCGGGCCCCTACAATGAGCAGTTCTTC. Protein product: CASSTSPLAGPYNEQFF.

The V call is TRBV6-4, the J call TRBJ2-1; a weak D match, TRBD1 (5 bases). Germline-derived CDR1 and CDR2 are MRHNA and SNTAGT. The V end lost 0 bases, the J end lost 12 bases, and 12 bases lay between the germline ends. The CDR3 length is 13 residues. CDR3 amino acids: CASSDSSVGLQFF. Written as DNA, the CDR3 is TGTGCCAGCAGTGACTCGTCCGTGGGGCTGCAGTTCTTC.

In this sample, this clone turned up once. This chain uses TRBV18 with TRBJ1-2; D is ambiguous. This CDR3 region has 15 residues. The germline gives CDR1 KGHSH, CDR2 LQKENI. The germline V and J ends were trimmed by 5 bases and 5 bases, with 18 bases remaining between them. The CDR3 DNA is TGTGCCAGCTCAGCCCGTGTCGGGTCCGTTTATGGCTACACCTTC. This gives the protein CASSARVGSVYGYTF.

A few counts support this clone. This rearrangement joins TRBV5-1 to TRBJ2-2, with no clear D. The CDR3 has 15 amino acids. Germline CDR1 and CDR2: SGHRS and YFSETQ. Between the trimmed V and J ends, which lost 0 bases and 2 bases, there was a span of 8 bases. The CDR3, as DNA: TGCGCCAGCAGCTTGGGGCACCGTAACACCGGGGAGCTGTTTTTT. This codes for CASSLGHRNTGELFF.

Concerning this clone: Mismatch with germline at one junction end may stem from a read error. The chain links TRBV29-1 to TRBJ1-1; 8 bases are shared with TRBD1. The CDR3 runs to 13 residues. From germline, CDR1 is SQVTM and CDR2 ANQGSEA. CDR3 in DNA: TGCAGCGCTGAACCGACAGGGGCGACTGAAGCTTTCTTT. This sequence encodes CSAEPTGATEAFF.

The chain uses TRBV5-1 and TRBJ2-2; D may be TRBD1 (5 bases). The V gene lost 5 bases and the J gene lost 1 base, with 12 bases spanning the gap. Per the germline V gene, CDR1 is SGHRS and CDR2 is YFSETQ. This CDR3 comprises 15 residues. CDR3 region: CASSPGHRNTGELFF. The DNA of the CDR3 is TGCGCCAGCAGTCCCGGACATCGGAACACCGGGGAGCTGTTTTTT.